This passage covers 21 T cell receptor beta chains from one sample sequenced in a study of blood T cell repertoires in COVID-19 (dated by TCRdb to the early 2020s). The library was produced with the immunoSEQ multiplex PCR assay. TCRdb limited this immuneACCESS table to in-frame rearrangements with V and J called. A share of clones is missing; checked studies link under half to unresolved V genes, and the rest is unexplained. In all, the sample holds about 110,000 clones, and about 80% of those were seen once. The top ten hold roughly 4.1% of the sample. The source material was peripheral blood. All receptors come from a woman aged 65 to 85 with acute or convalescent COVID-19.

V is TRBV27 and J is TRBJ1-2, with TRBD1 as a possible D gene (6 bases). Trimming cost V 6 bases and J 0 bases, with 14 bases left between them. Germline CDR1 MNHEY, CDR2 SMNVEV (reference sequence). The CDR3 has 15 amino acids. The CDR3 region is CASSLAGASNYGYTF. As DNA, the CDR3 is TGTGCCAGCAGCCTAGCGGGGGCCTCTAACTATGGCTACACCTTC.

V usage is TRBV27 and J usage is TRBJ1-5; 7 nucleotides line up with TRBD1. Germline CDR1 MNHEY, CDR2 SMNVEV (reference sequence). With 5 bases clipped from V and 10 bases from J, the junction kept 11 bases outside the gene matches. This CDR3 contains 14 residues. The CDR3 reads CASSRQGSYSPQHF. CDR3 DNA sequence: TGTGCCAGCAGTCGACAGGGATCGTATAGTCCCCAGCATTTT.

This clone was counted once. This chain uses TRBV19 with TRBJ2-1, with TRBD2 matching over 8 bases. Germline CDR1 is LNHDA and CDR2 is SQIVND (reference sequence). This CDR3 region has 17 residues. The V and J ends lost 0 bases and 3 bases, in that order; junction bases with no gene match: 7. In DNA, the CDR3 is TGTGCCAGTAGTATAGATACCGGGGGGGCCTTCTACAATGAGCAGTTCTTC. It yields the protein CASSIDTGGAFYNEQFF. The whole variable domain, filled in from reference TRBV19 and TRBJ2-1, reads DGGITQSPKYLFRKEGQNVTLSCEQNLNHDAMYWYRQDPGQGLRLIYYSQIVNDFQKGDIAEGYSVSREKKESFPLTVTSAQKNPTAFYLCASSIDTGGAFYNEQFFGPGTRLTVL.

This clone was detected only a few times. The chain links TRBV29-1 to TRBJ2-1, with D unresolved. The V end lost 8 bases, the J end lost 5 bases, and 7 bases lay between the germline ends. The CDR3 covers 10 residues. CDR1 SQVTM and CDR2 ANQGSEA come from the germline V gene. CDR3 DNA sequence: TGCAGCTCCTTTCACAATGAGCAGTTCTTC. Its translation is CSSFHNEQFF.

This clone was seen only once. This chain links TRBV5-4 with TRBJ2-3; the D gene is possibly TRBD1 (6 bases). Per germline, CDR1 SGHNT and CDR2 YYREEE (reference sequence). Trimming took off 0 bases at V and 4 bases at J, with 12 bases between the two ends. The CDR3 is 15 amino acids. CDR3 protein: CASSLGGLLSDTQYF. The CDR3 bases are TGTGCCAGCAGCTTGGGGGGGCTTTTATCAGATACGCAGTATTTT. Drawing the rest from reference TRBV5-4 and TRBJ2-3, the complete variable domain is ETGVTQSPTHLIKTRGQQVTLRCSSQSGHNTVSWYQQALGQGPQFIFQYYREEENGRGNFPPRFSGLQFPNYSSELNVNALELDDSALYLCASSLGGLLSDTQYFGPGTRLTVL.

In this sample, this clone turned up a few times. The chain combines TRBV7-9 with TRBJ1-2; 8 positions agree with TRBD1. V was pared by 4 bases and J by 5 bases, with 6 bases of the junction left unmatched. Germline CDR1 and CDR2: SEHNR and FQNEAQ (reference sequence). The CDR3 spans 14 residues. The CDR3 protein is CASSSPDRAYGYTF. The DNA of the CDR3 is TGTGCCAGCAGCTCCCCGGACAGGGCTTATGGCTACACCTTC. The entire variable domain, with the rest obtained from reference TRBV7-9 and TRBJ1-2, is as follows: DTGVSQNPRHKITKRGQNVTFRCDPISEHNRLYWYRQTLGQGPEFLTYFQNEAQLEKSRLLSDRFSAERPKGSFSTLEIQRTEQGDSAMYLCASSSPDRAYGYTFGSGTRLTVV.

This clone was picked up a small number of times. This chain links TRBV28 with TRBJ1-2; 11 positions match TRBD1. The V segment lost 6 bases and the J segment 2 bases; nucleotides outside the gene matches: 11. CDR3 length equals 17 residues. The germline gives CDR1 MDHEN, CDR2 SYDVKM. The CDR3 DNA reads as TGTGCCAGCAGCGCTCTATGGGGACAGGGGGGGAACTATGGCTACACCTTC. It is translated as CASSALWGQGGNYGYTF.

V usage is TRBV7-3 and J usage is TRBJ1-1; D unclear. The V gene's germline CDR1 is SGHTA and CDR2 FQGTGA. The CDR3 sequence is 14 residues long. V dropped 2 bases and J dropped 0 bases, with 7 bases sitting between them. The CDR3 bases are TGTGCCAGCAGCTTAGGGAGAATGAACACTGAAGCTTTCTTT. It is translated as CASSLGRMNTEAFF.

The chain combines TRBV7-2 with TRBJ1-3; maybe TRBD1 (5 bases). The CDR3 spans 15 residues. V shed 8 bases and J shed 3 bases, with 17 bases lying between them. Germline values: CDR1 SGHTA, CDR2 FQGNSA. Written as DNA, the CDR3 is TGTGCCAGCGGAAGGGGAGGGGCTAGTGGAAACACCATATATTTT. Translation gives CASGRGGASGNTIYF.

V and J are TRBV7-2 and TRBJ1-5; D uncertain. The CDR3 is made up of 13 amino acids. Germline V gene sequence: CDR1 SGHTA, CDR2 FQGNSA. V was pared by 5 bases and J by 8 bases, with 13 bases between. CDR3 protein: CASSREVIEPQHF. CDR3 DNA sequence: TGTGCCAGCAGCCGCGAGGTTATAGAGCCCCAGCATTTT.

The rearrangement links TRBV5-1 to TRBJ2-1; D remains ambiguous. Deletions cut 5 bases from V and 5 bases from J, with 14 bases between. The CDR3 is 14 amino acids. Germline V CDR1 and CDR2: SGHRS, YFSETQ. CDR3 sequence reads: CASRAGLPHNEQFF. As DNA, the CDR3 is TGCGCCAGCAGAGCAGGCTTACCTCACAATGAGCAGTTCTTC.

This rearrangement joins TRBV27 to TRBJ2-7, with 8 bases lining up with TRBD1. With V trimmed by 5 bases and J by 0 bases, 6 bases remained unmatched. This CDR3 region has 15 residues. Germline CDR1 reads MNHEY; CDR2 reads SMNVEV (reference sequence). The chain's CDR3 is CASSPRTGNSYEQYF. The CDR3, as DNA: TGTGCCAGCAGTCCGCGGACAGGGAACTCCTACGAGCAGTACTTC.

The chain joins TRBV4-1 to TRBJ2-7, with 7 bases that match TRBD1. The CDR3 has 15 amino acids. V lost 1 base to trimming and J lost 4 bases; unmatched junction nucleotides: 7. CDR1 is MGHRA and CDR2 is YSYEKL in the germline V gene. The CDR3 is CASSQVYRGRYEQYF. The CDR3 DNA follows: TGCGCCAGCAGCCAAGTGTACAGGGGAAGATACGAGCAGTACTTC.

This sequence joins TRBV2 and TRBJ1-2, with D possibly TRBD1 on 5 matching bases. The V and J ends lost 8 bases and 5 bases respectively, with 9 bases between them. Germline CDR1 is SNHLY and CDR2 is FYNNEI. This CDR3 has 11 residues. Here the CDR3 DNA reads TGTGCCAGCGGGGCTCATTATGGCTACACCTTC. Amino acid sequence: CASGAHYGYTF.

V is TRBV6-6 and J is TRBJ1-5; TRBD1 agrees at 8 bases. Germline-derived CDR1 and CDR2 are MNHNY and SVGAGI (reference sequence). This CDR3 contains 16 residues. The J segment lost 3 bases and the V segment lost 6 bases, leaving 10 bases of the junction unmatched. For the CDR3, the DNA is TGTGCCAGCAGAGCCGGACAGGGAGCCGTCAATCAGCCCCAGCATTTT. This gives the protein CASRAGQGAVNQPQHF.

The chain carries TRBV7-8 and TRBJ2-1; no reliable D call. CDR1 is SGHVS and CDR2 is FQNEAQ in the germline V gene. The CDR3 length is 11 residues. The germline V and J ends were trimmed by 5 bases and 10 bases, with 9 bases remaining between them. CDR3 region: CASSRGREQFF. CDR3 bases: TGTGCCAGCAGCCGCGGTAGAGAGCAGTTCTTC. Filled out from reference TRBV7-8 and TRBJ2-1, the complete variable domain reads GAGVSQSPRYKVAKRGQDVALRCDPISGHVSLFWYQQALGQGPEFLTYFQNEAQLDKSGLPSDRFFAERPEGSVSTLKIQRTQQEDSAVYLCASSRGREQFFGPGTRLTVL.

The chain combines TRBV7-8 with TRBJ2-5, with 7 bases aligning to TRBD2. This CDR3 has 14 residues. CDR1 SGHVS and CDR2 FQNEAQ come from the germline V gene. Germline trimming cut 3 bases from V and 1 base from J; bases unmatched to any gene: 2. This CDR3 is CASSFGGSQETQYF. The CDR3 DNA reads as TGTGCCAGCAGCTTCGGGGGGTCCCAAGAGACCCAGTACTTC.

The chain uses TRBV7-9 and TRBJ2-5; TRBD2 aligns across 7 bases. Germline CDR1 is SEHNR and CDR2 is FQNEAQ (reference sequence). The trim removed 5 bases at V and 4 bases at J, leaving 10 bases unmatched. CDR3 length: 15 amino acids. The CDR3 DNA sequence: TGTGCCAGCAGCCTCCCAGGACTAGGTATAGAGACCCAGTACTTC. It specifies CASSLPGLGIETQYF.

This clone was seen a few times. The rearrangement joins TRBV10-2 to TRBJ1-2; possible D gene TRBD1, 5 bases. The CDR3 is 16 residues long. Germline V CDR1 and CDR2: WSHSY, SAAADI. Trimming stripped 5 bases from V and 5 bases from J, with 21 bases between. This CDR3 is CASSPERGAHYYGYTF. CDR3 nucleotide sequence: TGCGCCAGCAGTCCCGAACGCGGGGCCCACTATTATGGCTACACCTTC.

The gene calls are TRBV3-1 (or the pseudogene TRBV3-2) and TRBJ2-6; the match to TRBD2 covers 12 bases. The germline V gene has CDR1 LGHDT and CDR2 YNNKEL (reference sequence). Germline trimming cut 4 bases from V and 0 bases from J; bases unmatched to any gene: 7. The CDR3 sequence is 19 residues long. The CDR3 protein is CASSLWTSGVTSGANVLTF. For the CDR3, the DNA is TGTGCCAGCAGCCTATGGACTAGCGGGGTAACCTCTGGGGCCAACGTCCTGACTTTC.

This clone showed up just once. The V and J genes are TRBV9 and TRBJ1-6; D uncertain. This CDR3 is built from 15 residues. Germline CDR1 and CDR2: SGDLS and YYNGEE. Trimming left V 0 bases short and J 4 bases short, with 8 bases between. The CDR3 is CASSVGRVYNSPLHF. The CDR3 DNA sequence: TGTGCCAGCAGCGTAGGAAGAGTGTATAATTCACCCCTCCACTTT.